Below, 25 T cell receptor beta chains from the same sample are listed, as sequenced in a study of T cell repertoires in cytomegalovirus infection. MiXCR, applied by TCRdb to the reads, yields one record per CDR3 protein. The sample holds some 680,000 distinct CDR3 sequences, 35% to 45% seen once. The sample comprised PBMCs. Receptors were obtained from a human donor in good health (CMV status not recorded). Some clones in this sample may be carry-over from other donors' samples.

This clonotype was counted a few times. V gene TRBV7-9 combines with J gene TRBJ2-3; maybe TRBD1 (6 bases). There are 15 residues in the CDR3. Trimming removed 8 bases from V and 3 bases from J, with 18 bases in between. Germline V gives CDR1 SEHNR, CDR2 FQNEAQ (reference sequence). CDR3 protein: CASVNPGQATDTQYF. The CDR3 DNA reads TGTGCCAGCGTTAATCCGGGACAAGCTACAGATACGCAGTATTTT.

The table lists this clonotype with a few counts. The V and J genes are TRBV6-5 and TRBJ2-2; D unclear. This CDR3 comprises 14 residues. The germline CDR1 and CDR2 sequences are MNHEY and SVGAGI. Trimming removed 0 bases from V and 5 bases from J, with 7 bases in between. The CDR3 DNA sequence: TGTGCCAGCAGTTACTCTTTGGGGACCGGGGAGCTGTTTTTT. It translates to CASSYSLGTGELFF.

In this sample, this clonotype turned up many times. V is TRBV28 and J is TRBJ2-1, with 9 bases aligning to TRBD2. Germline-derived CDR1 and CDR2 are MDHEN and SYDVKM. The CDR3 runs 14 residues. Trimming took 5 bases from V and 4 from J; bases not matched to a gene: 3. CDR3 in amino acids: CASSPSGIYNEQFF. CDR3 sequence (DNA): TGTGCCAGCAGTCCTAGCGGGATTTACAATGAGCAGTTCTTC.

The J gene is TRBJ2-1, the V gene TRBV20-1, with 9 positions matching TRBD2. From germline, CDR1 is DFQATT and CDR2 SNEGSKA (reference sequence). CDR3 length: 17 residues. V lost 3 bases and J lost 2; bases outside the gene matches: 11. The CDR3 is CSARGLAGFSPYNEQFF. The CDR3 region has the DNA TGCAGTGCTAGGGGTCTAGCGGGATTCTCGCCCTACAATGAGCAGTTCTTC.

This clonotype turned up a few times. V and J are TRBV20-1 and TRBJ2-3, with 8 positions matching TRBD1. CDR1 is DFQATT and CDR2 is SNEGSKA in the germline V gene (reference sequence). CDR3 length equals 14 residues. The trim removed 3 bases at V and 5 bases at J, leaving 7 bases unmatched. The CDR3 spells CSARRQGRGDTQYF. The CDR3 DNA follows: TGCAGTGCTAGGAGACAGGGGCGAGGAGATACGCAGTATTTT.

The genes are TRBV6-1 and TRBJ1-5; D not certain. Germline V lookup: CDR1 MNHNS, CDR2 SASEGT. The V gene lost 2 bases and the J gene lost 4 bases, with 12 bases spanning the gap. The CDR3 loop spans 15 amino acids. The chain's CDR3 is CASSEFNFGNQPQHF. In nucleotides, the CDR3 is TGTGCCAGCAGTGAATTTAACTTCGGGAATCAGCCCCAGCATTTT.

The chain recombines TRBV29-1 with TRBJ1-1; TRBD1 agrees at 8 bases. Germline CDR1 is SQVTM and CDR2 is ANQGSEA. CDR3 length: 16 amino acids. V lost 5 bases, J lost 0 bases, and 11 bases stayed unmatched. CDR3 in amino acids: CSVNRGNPLMNTEAFF. The CDR3 nucleotides read TGCAGCGTTAACAGGGGGAACCCGTTAATGAACACTGAAGCTTTCTTT.

V is TRBV9 and J is TRBJ2-2; D is perhaps TRBD2 (6 bases). Trimming removed 3 bases at V and 3 bases at J, with 15 bases between. CDR1 and CDR2 (germline): SGDLS, YYNGEE. This CDR3 has 16 residues. The CDR3 DNA sequence: TGTGCCAGCAGCGGTGACACATGGGGGGACACCGGGGAGCTGTTTTTT. Translated: CASSGDTWGDTGELFF.

The chain couples TRBV7-4 to TRBJ1-1; 8 bases map to TRBD1. In germline, CDR1 is SGHVT, CDR2 SQSDAQ. The J segment lost 3 bases and the V segment lost 4 bases, leaving 13 bases of the junction unmatched. The CDR3 has 17 residues. The CDR3, as DNA: TGTGCCAGCAGCTCATCTCTAAGGACAGGGCAGGACACTGAAGCTTTCTTT. Translation gives CASSSSLRTGQDTEAFF.

This clonotype was seen at least ten times. V gene TRBV7-2 combines with J gene TRBJ2-5, with TRBD1 identical over 8 bases. Germline V CDR1 and CDR2: SGHTA, FQGNSA. The CDR3 consists of 14 residues. With 3 bases clipped from V and 4 bases from J, the junction kept 4 bases outside the gene matches. This CDR3 reads CASSLTGAGETQYF. The CDR3 nucleotides are TGTGCCAGCAGCTTGACAGGGGCGGGAGAGACCCAGTACTTC.

This clonotype came up many times. The rearrangement uses TRBV7-2 and TRBJ2-7, with 7 bases that match TRBD1. The V segment lost 6 bases and the J segment 4 bases; nucleotides outside the gene matches: 12. The V gene's germline CDR1 is SGHTA and CDR2 FQGNSA. The CDR3 has 15 amino acids. As DNA, the CDR3 is TGTGCCAGCAGGTCCCAGACAGGGATCCCTTACGAGCAGTACTTC. This encodes CASRSQTGIPYEQYF.

The sample holds many counts of this clonotype. The rearrangement links TRBV28 to TRBJ1-2; D is undetermined. V lost 0 bases and J lost 6, with 23 bases in between. The V gene's germline CDR1 is MDHEN and CDR2 SYDVKM. The CDR3 is made up of 18 amino acids. For the CDR3, the DNA is TGTGCCAGCAGTTTATGCACAGCGCAGGACCCTTGGTGTCATGGCTACACCTTC. Translated: CASSLCTAQDPWCHGYTF.

This clonotype was seen many times. The chain uses TRBV11-2 and TRBJ2-1; perhaps TRBD2 as D (5 bases). The germline V gene has CDR1 SGHAT and CDR2 FQNNGV. V was shortened by 5 bases and J by 9 bases, with 20 bases between the two germline ends. CDR3 length: 15 amino acids. CDR3 nucleotide sequence: TGTGCCAGCAGCCATCTCTCGGGAATGGCGATTGAGCAGTTCTTC. This sequence encodes CASSHLSGMAIEQFF.

The rearrangement uses TRBV7-9 and TRBJ2-5; 7 bases fit TRBD2. The V gene's germline CDR1 is SEHNR and CDR2 FQNEAQ (reference sequence). Trimming took 8 bases from V and 4 from J; bases not matched to a gene: 10. The CDR3 contains 14 residues. The CDR3 sequence is CASGASGLRETQYF. In DNA, the CDR3 is TGTGCCAGCGGGGCTAGCGGCTTAAGAGAGACCCAGTACTTC.

J is TRBJ2-2 and V is TRBV28, with a weak D call TRBD2 (5 bases). V gave up 6 bases and J gave up 9 bases, with 17 bases separating them. The germline V gene has CDR1 MDHEN and CDR2 SYDVKM. This CDR3 spans 14 amino acids. The CDR3 loop reads CASSTAGNNRELFF. CDR3 coding DNA: TGTGCCAGCAGCACGGCCGGGAACAATAGGGAGCTGTTTTTT.

As to this clonotype: A much larger clonotype is one base distant, so this may be a read error. The gene calls are TRBV7-2 and TRBJ1-3, with D perhaps matching TRBD1 (5 bases). V lost 6 bases and J 1 base, leaving 16 bases between the germline ends. Germline loops: CDR1 SGHTA, CDR2 FQGNSA. CDR3 size: 16 residues. For the CDR3, the DNA is TGTGCCAGCAGATTACTGGGACCGAGATCTGGAAACACCATATATTTT. Amino acid sequence: CASRLLGPRSGNTIYF.

This clonotype has only a few counts. The chain combines TRBV5-1 with TRBJ2-7, with 16 bases matching TRBD2. Germline lookup yields CDR1 SGHRS and CDR2 YFSETQ. J lost 2 bases, V lost 5 bases, and 16 bases had no gene match. The CDR3 consists of 20 residues. The CDR3 DNA follows: TGCGCCAGCAGAAACCCCGGGACTAGCGGGAGGGCCCCCCCGGCCTACGAGCAGTACTTC. It translates to CASRNPGTSGRAPPAYEQYF.

The chain is built from TRBV6-6 and TRBJ2-3; TRBD1 agrees at 7 bases. Germline assignment: CDR1 MNHNY and CDR2 SVGAGI (reference sequence). The ends lost 7 bases at V and 4 bases at J; junction bases unmatched: 11. CDR3 length: 15 residues. DNA of the CDR3: TGTGCCAGCACCTACAGGGGACGGCAATCAGATACGCAGTATTTT. Its translation is CASTYRGRQSDTQYF.

The table lists this clonotype with a few counts. The V call is TRBV5-6, the J call TRBJ2-5, with TRBD1 matching 7 bases. Germline CDR1 reads SGHDT; CDR2 reads YYEEEE. The V and J ends lost 4 bases and 3 bases, in that order; junction bases with no gene match: 6. The CDR3 runs 14 residues. CDR3 nucleotide sequence: TGTGCCAGCAGCGGTGAGACAGGGAAAGAGACCCAGTACTTC. The encoded protein is CASSGETGKETQYF. The variable domain in full, with the rest retrieved from reference TRBV5-6 and TRBJ2-5, is DAGVTQSPTHLIKTRGQQVTLRCSPKSGHDTVSWYQQALGQGPQFIFQYYEEEERQRGNFPDRFSGHQFPNYSSELNVNALLLGDSALYLCASSGETGKETQYFGPGTRLLVL.

Ten or more counts support this clonotype. This chain links TRBV12-5 with TRBJ1-1; D is unresolved. The V end was cut by 0 bases, the J end by 1 base, with 9 bases between. This CDR3 spans 15 amino acids. In germline, CDR1 is LGHNT, CDR2 FRNRAP. The CDR3 DNA sequence: TGTGCTAGTGGTTTGGTACTCTCCCCGAACACTGAAGCTTTCTTT. This sequence encodes CASGLVLSPNTEAFF.

The V call is TRBV6-2 or TRBV6-3, the J call TRBJ1-2; 11 bases match TRBD1. The germline gives CDR1 MNHEY, CDR2 SVGEGT. CDR3 length equals 13 residues. Trimming at V came to 5 bases and at J to 12 bases, leaving 8 bases not matched to a gene. In DNA form, the CDR3 reads TGTGCCAGCAGTGGCCGGGACAGGGGGTATGACACCTTC. As protein: CASSGRDRGYDTF.

In its sample, this clonotype was seen a few times. V gene TRBV7-3 combines with J gene TRBJ2-7; tentatively, D is TRBD1 (5 bases). Germline V gives CDR1 SGHTA, CDR2 FQGTGA. The CDR3 has 14 amino acids. The V and J ends lost 5 bases and 6 bases respectively, with 17 bases between them. The CDR3 loop is CASSKWPGSSEQYF. CDR3 nucleotide sequence: TGTGCCAGCAGCAAATGGCCAGGGTCCAGCGAGCAGTACTTC. The full variable domain, its missing parts supplied by reference TRBV7-3 and TRBJ2-7, is GAGVSQTPSNKVTEKGKYVELRCDPISGHTALYWYRQSLGQGPEFLIYFQGTGAADDSGLPNDRFFAVRPEGSVSTLKIQRTERGDSAVYLCASSKWPGSSEQYFGPGTRLTVT.

This clonotype was found a few times. This rearrangement joins TRBV28 to TRBJ2-1; 9 bases map to TRBD1. CDR1 and CDR2 (germline): MDHEN, SYDVKM. The CDR3 has 15 residues. Germline trimming cut 8 bases from V and 5 bases from J; bases unmatched to any gene: 10. The CDR3 region has the DNA TGTGCCAGCTGGAGAGGGACAGGGCCCAACAATGAGCAGTTCTTC. This encodes CASWRGTGPNNEQFF.

This clonotype was counted ten times or more. The rearrangement links TRBV7-2 to TRBJ2-2, with 8 positions matching TRBD2. The CDR3 sequence is 18 residues long. Germline V gene data show CDR1 as SGHTA and CDR2 as FQGNSA. The junction had 8 bases not matched to a gene; V was cut back by 2 bases and J by 0 bases. This CDR3 reads CASSLRLAGPTNTGELFF. In DNA form, the CDR3 reads TGTGCCAGCAGCTTACGGCTAGCGGGCCCCACGAACACCGGGGAGCTGTTTTTT.

This clonotype showed up just once. One base away lies a much larger clone, so this may be a sequencing read error. This chain joins TRBV28 and TRBJ1-1, with 8 nucleotides matching TRBD1. Germline lookup yields CDR1 MDHEN and CDR2 SYDVKM. The length of the CDR3 is 14 residues. Losses at the gene ends were 10 bases for V and 6 bases for J; bases not matched to a gene: 13. CDR3 DNA: TGTGCCACCACCCAGACAGGGGATCGGGCTGAAGCTTTCTTT. Translated: CATTQTGDRAEAFF.